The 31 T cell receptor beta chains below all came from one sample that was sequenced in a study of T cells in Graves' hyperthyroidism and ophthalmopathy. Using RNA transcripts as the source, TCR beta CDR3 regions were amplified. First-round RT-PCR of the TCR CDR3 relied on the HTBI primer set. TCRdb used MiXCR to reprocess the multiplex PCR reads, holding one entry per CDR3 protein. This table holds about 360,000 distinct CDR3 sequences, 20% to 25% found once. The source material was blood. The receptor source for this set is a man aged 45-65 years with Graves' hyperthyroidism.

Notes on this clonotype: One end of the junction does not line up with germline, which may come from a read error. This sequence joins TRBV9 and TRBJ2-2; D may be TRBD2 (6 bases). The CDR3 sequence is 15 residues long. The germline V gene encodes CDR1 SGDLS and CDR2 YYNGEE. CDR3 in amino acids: CASSQAGPYTGELFF. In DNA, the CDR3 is TGCGCCAGCAGCCAGGCGGGACCTTACACCGGGGAGCTGTTTTTT.

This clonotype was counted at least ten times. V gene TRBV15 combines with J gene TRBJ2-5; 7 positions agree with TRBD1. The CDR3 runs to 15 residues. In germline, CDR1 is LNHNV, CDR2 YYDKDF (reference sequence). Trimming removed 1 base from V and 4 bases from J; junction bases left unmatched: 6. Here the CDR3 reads CATSRAPHRGETQYF. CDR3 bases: TGTGCCACCAGCAGAGCCCCACACAGGGGAGAGACCCAGTACTTC. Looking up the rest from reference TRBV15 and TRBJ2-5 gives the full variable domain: DAMVIQNPRYQVTQFGKPVTLSCSQTLNHNVMYWYQQKSSQAPKLLFHYYDKDFNNEADTPDNFQSRRPNTSFCFLDIRSPGLGDTAMYLCATSRAPHRGETQYFGPGTRLLVL.

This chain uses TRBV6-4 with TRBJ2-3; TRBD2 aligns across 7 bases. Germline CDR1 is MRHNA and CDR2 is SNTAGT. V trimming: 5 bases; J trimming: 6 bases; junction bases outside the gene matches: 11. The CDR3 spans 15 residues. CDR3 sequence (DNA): TGTGCCAGCAGTTACGGGGGGACTGGGGCGGATACGCAGTATTTT. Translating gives CASSYGGTGADTQYF.

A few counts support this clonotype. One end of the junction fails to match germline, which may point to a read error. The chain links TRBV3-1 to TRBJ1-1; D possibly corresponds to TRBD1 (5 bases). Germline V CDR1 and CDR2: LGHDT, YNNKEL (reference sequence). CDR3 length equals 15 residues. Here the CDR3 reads CASSRLTDPNTEAFF. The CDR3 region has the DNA TGCGCCAGCAGCCGGTTGACAGACCCTAACACTGAAGCTTTCTTT.

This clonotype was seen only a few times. The CDR3 coding sequence is TGTGCCAGCGGTGGGGTTTCAGGGGCCAACGTCCTGACTTTC. Translating it yields CASGGVSGANVLTF. The genes are TRBV27 and TRBJ2-6; D is undetermined. V was cut by 8 bases and J by 4 bases, with 12 bases left in between. The CDR3 runs 14 residues. CDR1 is MNHEY, CDR2 SMNVEV, per germline (reference sequence).

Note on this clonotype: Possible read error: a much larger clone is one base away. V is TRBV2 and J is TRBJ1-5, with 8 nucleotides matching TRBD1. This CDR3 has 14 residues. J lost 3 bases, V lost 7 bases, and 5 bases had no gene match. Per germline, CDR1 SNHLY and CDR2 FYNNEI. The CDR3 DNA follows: TGTGCCAGCACCCCAGGGGGCGACAATCAGCCCCAGCATTTT. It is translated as CASTPGGDNQPQHF.

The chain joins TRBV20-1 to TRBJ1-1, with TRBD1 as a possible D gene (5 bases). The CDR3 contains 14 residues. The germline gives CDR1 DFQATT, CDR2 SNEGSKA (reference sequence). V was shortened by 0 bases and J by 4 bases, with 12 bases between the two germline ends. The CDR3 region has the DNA TGCAGTGCTAGAGATTCTGGGGGGGGCACTGAAGCTTTCTTT. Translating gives CSARDSGGGTEAFF.

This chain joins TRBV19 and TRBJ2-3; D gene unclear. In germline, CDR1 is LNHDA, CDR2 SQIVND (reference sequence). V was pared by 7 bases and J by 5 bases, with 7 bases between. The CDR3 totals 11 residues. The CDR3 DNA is TGTGCCAGTACCGTAGGAGATACGCAGTATTTT. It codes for CASTVGDTQYF. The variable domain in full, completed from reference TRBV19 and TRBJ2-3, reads DGGITQSPKYLFRKEGQNVTLSCEQNLNHDAMYWYRQDPGQGLRLIYYSQIVNDFQKGDIAEGYSVSREKKESFPLTVTSAQKNPTAFYLCASTVGDTQYFGPGTRLTVL.

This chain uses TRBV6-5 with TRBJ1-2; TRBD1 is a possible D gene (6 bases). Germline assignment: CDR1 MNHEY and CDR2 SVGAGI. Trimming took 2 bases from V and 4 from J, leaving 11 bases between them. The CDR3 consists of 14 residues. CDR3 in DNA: TGTGCCAGCAGTTACAGCCGGGGGGCCTATGGCTACACCTTC. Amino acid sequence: CASSYSRGAYGYTF.

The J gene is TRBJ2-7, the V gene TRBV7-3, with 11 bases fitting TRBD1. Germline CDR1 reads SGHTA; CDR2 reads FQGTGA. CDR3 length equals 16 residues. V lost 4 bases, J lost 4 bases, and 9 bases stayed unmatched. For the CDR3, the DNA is TGTGCCAGCAGCTCGACCGGGACAGGGGGTTCTTACGAGCAGTACTTC. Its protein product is CASSSTGTGGSYEQYF.

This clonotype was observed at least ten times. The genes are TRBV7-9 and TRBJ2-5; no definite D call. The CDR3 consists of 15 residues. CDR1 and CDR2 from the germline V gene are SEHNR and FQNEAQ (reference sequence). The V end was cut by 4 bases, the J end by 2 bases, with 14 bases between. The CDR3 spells CASSYAAATQETQYF. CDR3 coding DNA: TGTGCCAGCAGCTACGCGGCAGCAACTCAAGAGACCCAGTACTTC.

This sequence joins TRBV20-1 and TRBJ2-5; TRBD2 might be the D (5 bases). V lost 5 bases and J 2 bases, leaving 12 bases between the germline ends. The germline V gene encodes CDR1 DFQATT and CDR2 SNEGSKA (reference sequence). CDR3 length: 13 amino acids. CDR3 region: CSAAVAGQETQYF. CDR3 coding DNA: TGCAGTGCTGCCGTGGCGGGTCAAGAGACCCAGTACTTC.

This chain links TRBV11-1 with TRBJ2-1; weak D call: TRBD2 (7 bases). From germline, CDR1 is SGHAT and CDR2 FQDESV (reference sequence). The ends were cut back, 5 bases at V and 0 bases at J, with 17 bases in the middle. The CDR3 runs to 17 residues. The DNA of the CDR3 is TGTGCCAGCAGCCGGAAGGGGGGGCTAGCCTCCTACAATGAGCAGTTCTTC. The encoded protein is CASSRKGGLASYNEQFF.

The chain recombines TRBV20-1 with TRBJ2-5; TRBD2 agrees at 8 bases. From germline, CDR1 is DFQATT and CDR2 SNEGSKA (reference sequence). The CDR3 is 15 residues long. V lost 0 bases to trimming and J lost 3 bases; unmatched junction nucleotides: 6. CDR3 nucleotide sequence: TGCAGTGCTAGAGATCCCGGGAGGGGGGAAGAGACCCAGTACTTC. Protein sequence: CSARDPGRGEETQYF.

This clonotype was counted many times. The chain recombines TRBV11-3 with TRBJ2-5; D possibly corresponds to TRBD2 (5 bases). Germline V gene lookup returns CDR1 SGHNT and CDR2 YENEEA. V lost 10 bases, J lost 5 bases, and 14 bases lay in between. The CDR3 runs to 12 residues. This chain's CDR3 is CANRSGKETQYF. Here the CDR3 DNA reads TGTGCCAACAGATCCGGGAAGGAGACCCAGTACTTC.

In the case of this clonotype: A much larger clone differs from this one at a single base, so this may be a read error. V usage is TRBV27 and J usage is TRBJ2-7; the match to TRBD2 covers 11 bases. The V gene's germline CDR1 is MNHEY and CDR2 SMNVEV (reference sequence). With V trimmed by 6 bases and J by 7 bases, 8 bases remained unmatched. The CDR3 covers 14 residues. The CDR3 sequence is CASRPGLAANEQYF. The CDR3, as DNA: TGTGCCAGCAGACCGGGACTAGCGGCCAATGAGCAGTACTTC.

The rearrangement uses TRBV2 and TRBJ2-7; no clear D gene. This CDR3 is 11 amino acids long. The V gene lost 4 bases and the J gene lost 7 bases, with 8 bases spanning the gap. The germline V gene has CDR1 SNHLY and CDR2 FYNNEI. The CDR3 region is CASSAHSEQYF. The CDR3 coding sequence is TGTGCCAGCAGTGCCCACAGTGAGCAGTACTTC.

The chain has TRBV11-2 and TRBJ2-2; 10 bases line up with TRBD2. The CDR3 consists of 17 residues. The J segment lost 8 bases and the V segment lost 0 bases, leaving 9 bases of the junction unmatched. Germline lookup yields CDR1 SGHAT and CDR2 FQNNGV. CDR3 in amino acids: CASSLDLWGLASGELFF. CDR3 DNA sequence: TGTGCCAGCAGCTTAGATCTTTGGGGACTAGCGTCTGGGGAGCTGTTTTTT. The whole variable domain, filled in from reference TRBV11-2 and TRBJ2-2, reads EAGVAQSPRYKIIEKRQSVAFWCNPISGHATLYWYQQILGQGPKLLIQFQNNGVVDDSQLPKDRFSAERLKGVDSTLKIQPAKLEDSAVYLCASSLDLWGLASGELFFGEGSRLTVL.

CDR3 sequence: CASSANEKLFF. DNA for the CDR3: TGTGCCAGCAGTGCTAATGAAAAACTGTTTTTT. This chain links TRBV25-1 with TRBJ1-4; D not resolved. Between the trimmed V and J ends, which lost 4 bases and 3 bases, there was a span of 0 bases. CDR3 length: 11 residues. Germline V gene data show CDR1 as MGHDK and CDR2 as SYGVNS.

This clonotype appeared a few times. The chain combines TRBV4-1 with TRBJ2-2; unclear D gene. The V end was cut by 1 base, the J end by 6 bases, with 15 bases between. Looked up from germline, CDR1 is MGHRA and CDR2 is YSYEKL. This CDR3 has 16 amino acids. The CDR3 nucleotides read TGCGCCAGCAGCCAAGGGGAACCAGTCTTCTCCGGGGAGCTGTTTTTT. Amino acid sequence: CASSQGEPVFSGELFF.

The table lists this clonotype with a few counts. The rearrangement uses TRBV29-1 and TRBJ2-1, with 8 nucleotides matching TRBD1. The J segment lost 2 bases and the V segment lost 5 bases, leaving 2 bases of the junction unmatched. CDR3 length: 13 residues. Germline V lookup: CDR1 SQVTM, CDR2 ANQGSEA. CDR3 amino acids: CSVQDRAYNEQFF. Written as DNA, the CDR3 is TGCAGCGTTCAGGACAGGGCCTACAATGAGCAGTTCTTC.

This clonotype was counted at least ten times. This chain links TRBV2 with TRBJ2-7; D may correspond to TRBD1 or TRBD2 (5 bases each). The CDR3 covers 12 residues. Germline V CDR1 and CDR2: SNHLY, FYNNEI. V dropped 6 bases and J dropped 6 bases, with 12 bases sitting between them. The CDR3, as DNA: TGTGCCAGCAGGACCTGGGGGAGCGAGCAGTACTTC. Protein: CASRTWGSEQYF. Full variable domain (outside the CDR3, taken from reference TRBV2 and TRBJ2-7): EPEVTQTPSHQVTQMGQEVILRCVPISNHLYFYWYRQILGQKVEFLVSFYNNEISEKSEIFDDQFSVERPDGSNFTLKIRSTKLEDSAMYFCASRTWGSEQYFGPGTRLTVT.

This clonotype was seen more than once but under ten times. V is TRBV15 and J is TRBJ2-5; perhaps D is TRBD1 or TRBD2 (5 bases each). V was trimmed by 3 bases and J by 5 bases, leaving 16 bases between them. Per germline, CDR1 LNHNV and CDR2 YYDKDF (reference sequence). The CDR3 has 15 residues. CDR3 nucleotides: TGTGCCACCAGCAGCCCGGGACCCTCCGGGGAGACCCAGTACTTC. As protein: CATSSPGPSGETQYF.

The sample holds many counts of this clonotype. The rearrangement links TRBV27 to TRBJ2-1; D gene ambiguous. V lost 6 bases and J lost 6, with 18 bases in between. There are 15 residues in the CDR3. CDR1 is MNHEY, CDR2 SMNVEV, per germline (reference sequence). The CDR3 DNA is TGTGCCAGCAGAGCCATGGAGACTGTCTTCAATGAGCAGTTCTTC. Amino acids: CASRAMETVFNEQFF.

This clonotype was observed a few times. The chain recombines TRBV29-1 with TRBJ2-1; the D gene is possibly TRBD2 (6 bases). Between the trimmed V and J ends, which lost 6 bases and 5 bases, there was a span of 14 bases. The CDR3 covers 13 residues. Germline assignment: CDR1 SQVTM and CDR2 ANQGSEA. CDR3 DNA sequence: TGCAGCGTAGCCGGGACTTTCAACAATGAGCAGTTCTTC. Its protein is CSVAGTFNNEQFF.

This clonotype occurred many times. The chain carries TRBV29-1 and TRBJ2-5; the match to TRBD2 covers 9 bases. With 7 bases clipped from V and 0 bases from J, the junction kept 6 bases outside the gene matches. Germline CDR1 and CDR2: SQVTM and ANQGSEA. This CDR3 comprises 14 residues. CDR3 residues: CSADSGRHQETQYF. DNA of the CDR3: TGCAGCGCCGATAGCGGGAGACACCAAGAGACCCAGTACTTC.

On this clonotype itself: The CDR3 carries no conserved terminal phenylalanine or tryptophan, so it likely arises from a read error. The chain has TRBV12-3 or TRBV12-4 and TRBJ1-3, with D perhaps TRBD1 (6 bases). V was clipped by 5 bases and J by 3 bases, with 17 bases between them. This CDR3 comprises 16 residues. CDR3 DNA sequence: TGTGCCAGCAGTCCAGGGCTTTGGGGGCTTGGAAACACCATATATCTT. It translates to CASSPGLWGLGNTIYL.

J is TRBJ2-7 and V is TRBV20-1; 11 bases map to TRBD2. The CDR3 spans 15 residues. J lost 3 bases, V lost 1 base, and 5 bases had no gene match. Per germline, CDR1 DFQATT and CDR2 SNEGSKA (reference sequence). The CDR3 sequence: CSARGLAGTLYEQYF. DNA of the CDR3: TGCAGTGCTAGAGGACTAGCGGGAACGCTCTACGAGCAGTACTTC.

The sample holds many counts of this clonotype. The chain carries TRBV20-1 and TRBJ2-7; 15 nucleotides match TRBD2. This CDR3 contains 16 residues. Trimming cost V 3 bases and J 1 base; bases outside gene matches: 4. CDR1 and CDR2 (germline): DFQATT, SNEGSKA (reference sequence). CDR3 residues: CSASSGLAGGSYEQYF. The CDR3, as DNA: TGCAGTGCTAGTTCGGGACTAGCGGGAGGATCCTACGAGCAGTACTTC.

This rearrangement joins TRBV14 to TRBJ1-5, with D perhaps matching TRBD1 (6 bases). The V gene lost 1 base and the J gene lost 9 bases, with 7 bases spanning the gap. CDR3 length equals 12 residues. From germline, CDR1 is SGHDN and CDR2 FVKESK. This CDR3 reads CASSQGRGPQHF. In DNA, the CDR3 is TGTGCCAGCAGCCAAGGCAGGGGGCCCCAGCATTTT.

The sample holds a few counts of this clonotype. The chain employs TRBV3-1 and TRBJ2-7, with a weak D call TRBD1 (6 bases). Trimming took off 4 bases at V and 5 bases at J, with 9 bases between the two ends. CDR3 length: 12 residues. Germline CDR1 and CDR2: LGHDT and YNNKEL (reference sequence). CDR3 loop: CASSPGQDEQYF. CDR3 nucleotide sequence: TGTGCCAGCAGCCCGGGACAAGACGAGCAGTACTTC.